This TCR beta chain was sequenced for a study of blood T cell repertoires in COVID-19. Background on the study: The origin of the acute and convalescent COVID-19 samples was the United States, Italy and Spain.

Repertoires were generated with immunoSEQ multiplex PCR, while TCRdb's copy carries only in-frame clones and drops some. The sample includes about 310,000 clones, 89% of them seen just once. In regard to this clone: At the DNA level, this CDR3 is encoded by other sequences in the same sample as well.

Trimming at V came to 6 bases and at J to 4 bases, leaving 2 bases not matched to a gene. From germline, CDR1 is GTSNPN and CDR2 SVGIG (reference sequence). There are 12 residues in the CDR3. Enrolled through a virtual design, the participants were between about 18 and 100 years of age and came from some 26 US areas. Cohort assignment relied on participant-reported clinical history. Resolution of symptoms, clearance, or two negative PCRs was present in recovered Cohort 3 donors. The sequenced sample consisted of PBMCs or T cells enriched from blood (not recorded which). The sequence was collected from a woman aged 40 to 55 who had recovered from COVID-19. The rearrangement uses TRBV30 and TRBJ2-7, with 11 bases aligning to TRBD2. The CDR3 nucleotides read TGTGCCTGTCGACTAGCGGGGTACGAGCAGTACTTC. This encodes CACRLAGYEQYF. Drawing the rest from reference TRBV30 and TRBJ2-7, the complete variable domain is SQTIHQWPATLVQPVGSPLSLECTVEGTSNPNLYWYRQAAGRGLQLLFYSVGIGQISSEVPQNLSASRPQDRQFILSSKKLLLSDSGFYLCACRLAGYEQYFGPGTRLTVT.